The rows below give T cell receptor beta chains drawn from one sample of a study of T cell repertoires in cytomegalovirus infection. These receptors' targets are unknown. TCRdb reprocessed the reads with MiXCR, giving one entry per CDR3 protein. The sample comprises roughly 700,000 distinct CDR3 sequences, about 33% of which are singletons, and 18% rests with the top ten. The sample consisted of cultured PBMCs, taken from culture after CMV antigen stimulation. The receptor source for this set is a human donor in good health (CMV status not recorded). Some clones in this sample may be carry-over from other donors' samples. Both conserved end residues are trimmed from each CDR3. Each record gives: J gene, V gene, clone size, CDR3 protein. Expanded clones get a size class; other rows say once, few or many, or leave the size out.

>TRBJ2-3|TRBV7-6|few
ASSAMTGTDTQY
>TRBJ2-5|TRBV12-3/TRBV12-4|.
ASSNRGGETQY
>TRBJ2-1|TRBV12-3/TRBV12-4|.
ASRVAGNYNEQF
>TRBJ2-3|TRBV5-4|.
ASSQWGGDTQY
>TRBJ2-7|TRBV7-9|.
ASSTLAPGKRERNEQY
>TRBJ2-6|TRBV9|.
ASSVRTSGSGANVLT
>TRBJ1-2|TRBV28|.
ASSLTGFNYGYT
>TRBJ1-2|TRBV20-1|.
SASELGGNYGYT
>TRBJ2-1|TRBV7-2|.
ASNKNGGSSYNEQF
>TRBJ2-3|TRBV7-2|many
ASRVAGGQNTQY
>TRBJ1-6|TRBV4-1|.
ASSLRGQGKGNSPLH
>TRBJ2-7|TRBV11-2|few
ASSLSYYYYEQY
>TRBJ2-3|TRBV7-6|.
ASSIEQGELGKQY
>TRBJ2-1|TRBV20-1|.
SARGLAGNEQF
>TRBJ2-3|TRBV19|.
ASSNGGSAADTQY
>TRBJ2-1|TRBV7-6|.
ASSLVQSEQF
>TRBJ1-1|TRBV20-1|.
SARGTEYYTEAF
>TRBJ2-5|TRBV6-1|few
ASSVFGETQY
>TRBJ1-6|TRBV12-3/TRBV12-4|few
ATGGLRNSPLH
>TRBJ2-3|TRBV7-2|.
ASSLTGGGGPSTDTQY
>TRBJ2-7|TRBV7-2|few
ASNPDRGSYEQY
>TRBJ2-7|TRBV7-2|many
ASSLDGLAGGPGEQY
>TRBJ2-1|TRBV20-1|.
SARTSGLAGDNEQF
>TRBJ2-2|TRBV7-2|many
ASSFSGTAGSGELF